This T cell receptor beta chain was identified during a study of cytomegalovirus exposure and HLA in healthy donors. V shed 0 bases and J shed 0 bases, with 6 bases lying between them. This CDR3 comprises 14 residues. The germline CDR1 and CDR2 sequences are KGHSH and LQKENI. This clone has a handful of counts. Vbeta (60) and Jbeta (13) primers were used in the PCR. Sequenced by immunoSEQ multiplex PCR; TCRdb stores in-frame clones only, minus some. The table has 210,000 or so clones, over 60% seen once. The chain has TRBV18 and TRBJ2-7, with D uncertain. The specimen was PBMCs. The clonotype originates from a man between 35 and 55 years old in good health and CMV-seronegative. The CDR3 bases are TGTGCCAGCTCACCACCGACTCCCTCCTACGAGCAGTACTTC. Amino acid sequence: CASSPPTPSYEQYF.